This TCR beta chain was profiled in a study of blood T cell repertoires in COVID-19. Overall study: Samples of COVID-19 (acute and convalescent) were obtained from the United States, Italy and Spain. The cDNA or gDNA used as material had been derived from T cells, B-cell-depleted T cells, or PBMCs.

The CDR3 runs 14 residues. Germline assignment: CDR1 LGHDT and CDR2 YNNKEL (reference sequence). Trimming took off 4 bases at V and 5 bases at J, with 15 bases between the two ends. In the source study's methods: Counts of nucleated cells, estimated from reference gene primer amplification, were obtained. Clones were read by immunoSEQ multiplex PCR, and TCRdb kept only the in-frame ones, dropping some. V, J and clone size derive from that table, while D and trimming were established from the DNA sequence. In the table there are about 140,000 clones, 75% to 90% of which are singletons. This chain joins TRBV3-1 (or the pseudogene TRBV3-2) and TRBJ2-7, with TRBD1 as a possible D gene (6 bases). The origin of this receptor is a woman aged 80 or over with acute or convalescent COVID-19. The sequenced sample was peripheral blood. The CDR3 DNA sequence: TGTGCCAGCAGCCGTGGGGACACTTCCCACGAGCAGTACTTC. Amino acids: CASSRGDTSHEQYF.